This T cell receptor (beta chain) was identified during a study of blood T cell repertoires in COVID-19. Authors' data handling: From reference gene primer amplification, estimates of nucleated cell counts were derived. Sequencing used immunoSEQ multiplex PCR; TCRdb keeps in-frame clones, though not all of them. The DNA gave D and trimming, while V, J and clone size come from that table. Here the sample spans 75,000 to 95,000 clones, 90% being singletons. The sequencing sample was made of peripheral blood. This TCR was sampled from a man in his 60s with acute or convalescent COVID-19.

CDR3: CASSLIAEAYNEQFF. The CDR3 nucleotides are TGTGCCAGCTCACTGATAGCGGAGGCCTACAATGAGCAGTTCTTC. The V call is TRBV18, the J call TRBJ2-1, with D perhaps TRBD2 (6 bases). V lost 4 bases to trimming and J lost 2 bases, with 12 bases between them. Germline V gene lookup returns CDR1 KGHSH and CDR2 LQKENI. The CDR3 covers 15 residues.